Reported below is one T cell receptor beta chain. Its antigen is unidentified. Every TCR cDNA molecule bore a unique molecular identifier. TCRdb redid the calling of the 5' RACE reads with MiXCR, one entry per CDR3 protein. Of approximately 9,700 distinct CDR3 sequences listed, roughly 8% are singletons. The germline V gene has CDR1 MNHNS and CDR2 SASEGT. The length of the CDR3 is 16 residues. Trimming removed 4 bases at V and 3 bases at J, with 19 bases between. This specimen comes from a study of spatial heterogeneity in lung cancer. Study context: Consistent detection of more beta-chain than alpha-chain sequences was observed. Raw sequencing reads included, on average, more than 8.5 appearances of each unique TCR and UMI combination.

Findings of the study overall: Approximate estimated coverage of tumor T cells amounted to roughly 7.3% for alpha and about 13% for beta chains. Expanded alpha and beta TCR counts within tumors tracked tumor mutation counts.

Regarding time point: sample taken at primary tumor resection. This receptor was identified in a male donor with early-stage non-small cell lung cancer. The input for sequencing was lung tumor tissue, taken at surgery. The rearrangement uses TRBV6-1 and TRBJ2-7; TRBD2 is a possible D gene (6 bases). This chain's CDR3 is CASSAGPAAGFYEQYF. CDR3 coding DNA: TGTGCCAGCAGTGCCGGCCCGGCGGCGGGGTTCTACGAGCAGTACTTC.